This TCR beta chain is from a study of OX40 agonist ivuxolimab in advanced cancers. Findings of the study overall: Researchers report that CD8+ T cells had, on average, more expanded clones than CD4+.

This clone has more than one count but fewer than ten. Antigen: not known. This table comes from immunoSEQ multiplex PCR, and its TCRdb copy is limited to in-frame clones, with some not included. The sample shows about 91,000 clones, about nine tenths of them seen only once. V lost 6 bases to trimming and J lost 10 bases, with 13 bases between them. Germline V lookup: CDR1 SQVTM, CDR2 ANQGSEA. The CDR3 loop spans 11 amino acids. V is TRBV29-1 and J is TRBJ2-1; D call uncertain. The clonotype comes from an adult with an advanced solid tumor such as melanoma, head and neck, liver or kidney cancer. Sequenced material: CD4+ or CD8+ T cells sorted from blood, taken in a trial of the OX40 agonist ivuxolimab. The CDR3, as DNA: TGCAGCGTCCCCGAGGCTAGGGAGCAGTTCTTC. Its protein product is CSVPEAREQFF.